Sequencing of this T cell receptor beta chain was carried out in a study of blood T cells in healthy people across ages. Across the whole study: Per two T cells, about one barcoded beta molecule was captured through template switching.

Per the germline V gene, CDR1 is SGHTA and CDR2 is FQGTGA. CDR3 size: 16 residues. The J segment lost 11 bases and the V segment lost 5 bases, leaving 14 bases of the junction unmatched. The study recruited healthy Caucasian donors from Russia who were aged about 6 to 100. A second PCR, run for about 7 to 11 cycles, used a sample-barcoded 5' primer plus a J-beta primer mix. Through a template-switch adaptor with 12 random nucleotides, each cDNA molecule received a tag. TCRdb reprocessed the 5' RACE reads via MiXCR and lists one record per CDR3 protein. The table has some 1,800,000 distinct CDR3 sequences, around 40% seen once; the top ten hold under 30%.

The chain joins TRBV7-3 to TRBJ2-5; TRBD2 agrees at 13 bases. The receptor was isolated from a human donor in good health. Sequenced sample: blood. CDR3 bases: TGTGCCAGCAGCCGGACTAGCGGGGGTGGAGGCGATGAGCAGTACTTC. Translating it yields CASSRTSGGGGDEQYF.